The 28 T cell receptor beta chains listed next were all sequenced from one sample in a study of blood T cell repertoires in COVID-19. The assay was immunoSEQ multiplex PCR, and TCRdb's table has in-frame clones only and misses some. The data contain over 100,000 clones, 86% of them singletons. The sample was peripheral blood. These receptors were collected from a man in his forties with acute or convalescent COVID-19.

This clone was recorded a few times. The CDR3 bases are TGTGCCAGCAGCCGGGGTTGGACAGTGGATGGCTACACCTTC. Amino acids: CASSRGWTVDGYTF. The rearrangement joins TRBV5-6 to TRBJ1-2; TRBD1 might be the D (6 bases). The CDR3 contains 14 residues. CDR1 SGHDT and CDR2 YYEEEE come from the germline V gene. Trimming took off 4 bases at V and 6 bases at J, with 16 bases between the two ends.

The chain carries TRBV5-6 and TRBJ1-1; D gene ambiguous. Trimming pared 0 bases from V and 5 bases from J, leaving 17 bases between. CDR3 size: 16 residues. Germline V CDR1 and CDR2: SGHDT, YYEEEE. CDR3 sequence: CASSLVGYSGSTEAFF. For the CDR3, the DNA is TGTGCCAGCAGCTTGGTAGGATATTCGGGGAGTACTGAAGCTTTCTTT.

The genes are TRBV4-2 and TRBJ1-1; possible D gene TRBD1, 6 bases. Trimming removed 0 bases at V and 4 bases at J, with 12 bases between. The CDR3 has 15 amino acids. Germline-derived CDR1 and CDR2 are LGHNA and YNFKEQ. The CDR3 is CASSQDSRGPTEAFF. The CDR3 nucleotides are TGTGCCAGCAGCCAAGATTCGCGGGGGCCCACTGAAGCTTTCTTT.

V usage is TRBV3-1 (or the pseudogene TRBV3-2) and J usage is TRBJ1-5; 7 bases match TRBD1. Trimming removed 6 bases from V and 9 bases from J; junction bases left unmatched: 8. Germline lookup yields CDR1 LGHDT and CDR2 YNNKEL (reference sequence). CDR3 length equals 13 residues. The CDR3 spells CASSPGGGLPQHF. CDR3 sequence (DNA): TGTGCCAGCAGTCCAGGGGGAGGACTGCCCCAGCATTTT.

The V gene is TRBV19, the J gene TRBJ1-2; no firm D call. The V gene's germline CDR1 is LNHDA and CDR2 SQIVND (reference sequence). With 0 bases removed from V and 6 bases from J, the gap between germline ends came to 14 bases. The CDR3 has 15 amino acids. The CDR3 spells CASSIESPPGDGYTF. Here the CDR3 DNA reads TGTGCCAGTAGTATAGAATCACCCCCAGGCGATGGCTACACCTTC.

This chain joins TRBV6-1 and TRBJ2-1; TRBD2 might be the D (7 bases). CDR1 MNHNS and CDR2 SASEGT come from the germline V gene. Trimming shortened V by 1 base and J by 6 bases, and 16 bases separated the two germline ends. The CDR3 loop spans 16 amino acids. Here the CDR3 reads CASSEGRGRALNEQFF. CDR3 in DNA: TGTGCCAGCAGTGAAGGTAGGGGGAGGGCCCTCAATGAGCAGTTCTTC.

The J gene is TRBJ1-6, the V gene TRBV5-1; no reliable D call. The CDR3 has 14 amino acids. Deletions cut 1 base from V and 7 bases from J, with 9 bases between. Looked up from germline, CDR1 is SGHRS and CDR2 is YFSETQ. CDR3 region: CASSLRRENSPLHF. The DNA of the CDR3 is TGCGCCAGCAGCTTGCGGCGGGAGAATTCACCCCTCCACTTT. The full variable domain, in which reference TRBV5-1 and TRBJ1-6 provide the parts outside the CDR3, is KAGVTQTPRYLIKTRGQQVTLSCSPISGHRSVSWYQQTPGQGLQFLFEYFSETQRNKGNFPGRFSGRQFSNSRSEMNVSTLELGDSALYLCASSLRRENSPLHFGNGTRLTVT.

The chain uses TRBV5-6 and TRBJ1-1, with D tentatively TRBD1 (6 bases). V was pared by 4 bases and J by 11 bases, with 15 bases between. This CDR3 contains 12 residues. The V gene's germline CDR1 is SGHDT and CDR2 YYEEEE. CDR3 DNA: TGTGCCAGCAGCCTGAGGGTGAGGGGGGCTTTCTTT. It encodes CASSLRVRGAFF. The complete variable domain, with remaining parts taken from reference TRBV5-6 and TRBJ1-1, reads DAGVTQSPTHLIKTRGQQVTLRCSPKSGHDTVSWYQQALGQGPQFIFQYYEEEERQRGNFPDRFSGHQFPNYSSELNVNALLLGDSALYLCASSLRVRGAFFGQGTRLTVV.

The chain uses TRBV5-1 and TRBJ2-1; maybe TRBD2 (6 bases). Germline values: CDR1 SGHRS, CDR2 YFSETQ. V lost 0 bases and J lost 7, with 14 bases in between. The CDR3 spans 15 residues. CDR3 sequence reads: CASSLGTKRVNEQFF. Written as DNA, the CDR3 is TGCGCCAGCAGCTTGGGGACTAAAAGAGTGAATGAGCAGTTCTTC.

Only one count was recorded for this clone. V gene TRBV7-2 combines with J gene TRBJ2-2, with D uncertain. Trimming stripped 2 bases from V and 4 bases from J, with 8 bases between. This CDR3 contains 14 residues. Germline values: CDR1 SGHTA, CDR2 FQGNSA. The CDR3 DNA reads as TGTGCCAGCAGCTTATATCCAGTCACCGGGGAGCTGTTTTTT. Residues: CASSLYPVTGELFF.

The V call is TRBV11-2, the J call TRBJ1-4; perhaps TRBD1 as D (6 bases). V lost 5 bases to trimming and J lost 5 bases, with 9 bases between them. The CDR3 extends over 13 amino acids. The germline gives CDR1 SGHAT, CDR2 FQNNGV. The CDR3 DNA reads as TGTGCCAGCAGCCTCGACAGGAATGAAAAACTGTTTTTT. It codes for CASSLDRNEKLFF. The whole variable domain, filled in from reference TRBV11-2 and TRBJ1-4, reads EAGVAQSPRYKIIEKRQSVAFWCNPISGHATLYWYQQILGQGPKLLIQFQNNGVVDDSQLPKDRFSAERLKGVDSTLKIQPAKLEDSAVYLCASSLDRNEKLFFGSGTQLSVL.

The J gene is TRBJ1-2, the V gene TRBV15; D uncertain. Germline loops: CDR1 LNHNV, CDR2 YYDKDF (reference sequence). V was clipped by 1 base and J by 4 bases, with 10 bases between them. This CDR3 comprises 14 residues. CDR3 in DNA: TGTGCCACCAGCAGAGGAGGATCTCCCTATGGCTACACCTTC. Protein sequence: CATSRGGSPYGYTF.

The V gene is TRBV5-1, the J gene TRBJ1-3; a possible D gene is TRBD1 (6 bases). The V gene lost 1 base and the J gene lost 1 base, with 12 bases spanning the gap. The CDR3 covers 16 residues. CDR1 and CDR2 from the germline V gene are SGHRS and YFSETQ. This chain's CDR3 is CASSLQGQVSGNTIYF. CDR3 DNA: TGCGCCAGCAGCTTGCAGGGGCAGGTATCTGGAAACACCATATATTTT.

The CDR3 nucleotides read TGTGCCAGCTTACTCGTAACCGGGACAGGGGAGACCCAGTACTTC. This sequence encodes CASLLVTGTGETQYF. V and J are TRBV6-5 and TRBJ2-5, with 9 positions matching TRBD1. Germline CDR1 reads MNHEY; CDR2 reads SVGAGI. The CDR3 is 15 amino acids. Germline trimming cut 8 bases from V and 5 bases from J; bases unmatched to any gene: 12.

This sequence joins TRBV5-1 and TRBJ1-1; no definite D call. Germline values: CDR1 SGHRS, CDR2 YFSETQ. V lost 4 bases, J lost 0 bases, and 16 bases lay in between. The CDR3 totals 16 residues. The CDR3, as DNA: TGCGCCAGCAGCATTGAGGGAACCGTAATGAACACTGAAGCTTTCTTT. Its protein product is CASSIEGTVMNTEAFF.

A few counts support this clone. V and J are TRBV3-1 (or the pseudogene TRBV3-2) and TRBJ1-5; perhaps TRBD1 as D (5 bases). V was clipped by 3 bases and J by 6 bases, with 18 bases between them. Per the germline V gene, CDR1 is LGHDT and CDR2 is YNNKEL (reference sequence). The CDR3 is 16 residues long. The CDR3 coding sequence is TGTGCCAGCAGCCATAGACAAACAGGTGGGGCTCAGCCCCAGCATTTT. The encoded protein is CASSHRQTGGAQPQHF.

The chain couples TRBV19 to TRBJ2-2, with 7 bases identical to TRBD1. The CDR3 spans 14 residues. The J segment lost 5 bases and the V segment lost 7 bases, leaving 7 bases of the junction unmatched. Germline CDR1 LNHDA, CDR2 SQIVND (reference sequence). The CDR3 protein is CASIRTGVTGELFF. As DNA, the CDR3 is TGTGCCAGTATCCGGACAGGAGTGACCGGGGAGCTGTTTTTT. Drawing the rest from reference TRBV19 and TRBJ2-2, the complete variable domain is DGGITQSPKYLFRKEGQNVTLSCEQNLNHDAMYWYRQDPGQGLRLIYYSQIVNDFQKGDIAEGYSVSREKKESFPLTVTSAQKNPTAFYLCASIRTGVTGELFFGEGSRLTVL.

This clone was seen just once. J is TRBJ1-2 and V is TRBV2; perhaps TRBD1 as D (6 bases). Looked up from germline, CDR1 is SNHLY and CDR2 is FYNNEI. This CDR3 has 13 amino acids. V lost 7 bases and J lost 2, with 11 bases in between. The CDR3 protein is CASNLDRNYGYTF. The DNA of the CDR3 is TGTGCCAGCAATTTGGACAGAAACTATGGCTACACCTTC.

CDR3 protein: CASSQASAGVQNEQYF. The CDR3 nucleotides are TGTGCCAGCAGCCAAGCTTCAGCAGGGGTGCAGAACGAGCAGTACTTC. The chain recombines TRBV4-2 with TRBJ2-7, with a tentative D call TRBD1 (6 bases). The germline CDR1 and CDR2 sequences are LGHNA and YNFKEQ. There are 16 residues in the CDR3. V was clipped by 1 base and J by 5 bases, with 18 bases between them.

J is TRBJ1-2 and V is TRBV4-1, with D perhaps TRBD1 (6 bases). Germline lookup yields CDR1 MGHRA and CDR2 YSYEKL. The CDR3 is 15 amino acids. Trimming removed 1 base from V and 8 bases from J, with 17 bases in between. The CDR3 sequence: CASSQAWGGATGYTF. The CDR3 DNA follows: TGCGCCAGCAGCCAAGCGTGGGGGGGGGCTACGGGCTACACCTTC.

V gene TRBV27 combines with J gene TRBJ2-2, with 9 bases matching TRBD1. V trimming: 1 base; J trimming: 6 bases; junction bases outside the gene matches: 0. CDR1 is MNHEY and CDR2 is SMNVEV in the germline V gene (reference sequence). CDR3 length: 14 residues. The DNA of the CDR3 is TGTGCCAGCAGTTTATGGACAGGGGCCGGGGAGCTGTTTTTT. Translating gives CASSLWTGAGELFF.

This chain uses TRBV27 with TRBJ2-5; the match to TRBD2 covers 9 bases. J was trimmed by 5 bases and V by 10 bases; bases with no gene match: 20. The CDR3 runs to 17 residues. Germline lookup yields CDR1 MNHEY and CDR2 SMNVEV (reference sequence). CDR3 DNA sequence: TGTGCCACCCATGGACTAGCGCTAAATGGGAGGGGGGAGACCCAGTACTTC. This sequence encodes CATHGLALNGRGETQYF.

The chain recombines TRBV12-3 or TRBV12-4 with TRBJ1-2, with D possibly being TRBD1 (6 bases). Trimming removed 5 bases at V and 3 bases at J, with 7 bases between. The CDR3 is 12 amino acids. The chain's CDR3 is CASSHRDYGYTF. The DNA for the CDR3 is TGTGCCAGCAGTCACAGGGACTATGGCTACACCTTC.

CDR3 region: CASSPGTGYNSPLHF. CDR3 coding DNA: TGTGCCAGCAGCCCAGGGACAGGATATAATTCACCCCTCCACTTT. This chain connects TRBV5-6 to TRBJ1-6; the match to TRBD1 covers 8 bases. The CDR3 extends over 15 amino acids. The germline V gene has CDR1 SGHDT and CDR2 YYEEEE. After removal of 4 bases from V and 4 bases from J, the junction contained 4 bases not matched to a gene.

This clone has just one count. The rearrangement joins TRBV18 to TRBJ2-7, with TRBD1 matching over 7 bases. V lost 2 bases to trimming and J lost 3 bases; unmatched junction nucleotides: 7. The germline V gene encodes CDR1 KGHSH and CDR2 LQKENI. The CDR3 loop spans 15 amino acids. CDR3 sequence reads: CASSPELTGNYEQYF. CDR3 DNA: TGTGCCAGCTCACCAGAGCTGACAGGGAACTACGAGCAGTACTTC.

In this sample, this clone turned up a few times. This rearrangement joins TRBV25-1 to TRBJ1-2, with D uncertain. Trimming took off 6 bases at V and 8 bases at J, with 16 bases between the two ends. The germline gives CDR1 MGHDK, CDR2 SYGVNS. The CDR3 is 13 residues long. CDR3 sequence: CASSQRDLRGYTF. The DNA for the CDR3 is TGTGCCAGCAGCCAGAGGGATCTGCGGGGCTACACCTTC.

Details on this clone: One end of the junction is discordant with germline, which a read error may explain. This sequence joins TRBV5-1 and TRBJ2-7, with unresolved D. The germline CDR1 and CDR2 sequences are SGHRS and YFSETQ. The length of the CDR3 is 15 residues. CDR3 DNA sequence: TGCGCCAGCAGGTTGGCTTCGGGTCCCCTCTACGAGCAGTACTTC. Its protein product is CASRLASGPLYEQYF.

The J gene is TRBJ2-1, the V gene TRBV15; TRBD1 matches 8 bases. Germline CDR1 reads LNHNV; CDR2 reads YYDKDF (reference sequence). The CDR3 runs to 15 residues. The junction had 6 bases not matched to a gene; V was cut back by 3 bases and J by 5 bases. The CDR3 bases are TGTGCCACCAGCAGGTCGGGACAGGCTGACAATGAGCAGTTCTTC. This encodes CATSRSGQADNEQFF.